This TCR beta chain is drawn from a study of cytomegalovirus exposure and HLA in healthy donors. The protocol was immunoSEQ multiplex PCR, while the TCRdb copy is restricted to in-frame clones and leaves out a portion. The sample carries over 150,000 clones, 85% to 90% recorded once. The donors were part of the validation cohort, which consisted of more than 90 subjects and was separate from the first cohort of 666 subjects. The ends lost 5 bases at V and 5 bases at J; junction bases unmatched: 14. Germline V CDR1 and CDR2: LNHDA, SQIVND (reference sequence). The CDR3 loop spans 16 amino acids. Sequencing input: PBMCs. This chain connects TRBV19 to TRBJ2-7; TRBD2 agrees at 8 bases. This clonotype originated in a young woman in good health and CMV-seronegative. The CDR3 nucleotides read TGTGCCAGTAGTTCGTCCCGATATGCGGGAGGCAACGAGCAGTACTTC. Its translation is CASSSSRYAGGNEQYF.